This TCR beta chain was found in a study of blood T cell repertoires in COVID-19. Study background: The United States, Italy and Spain provided the acute and convalescent COVID-19 samples. From T cells, B-cell-depleted T cells, or PBMCs came the material, which was cDNA or gDNA.

The table came from immunoSEQ multiplex PCR; TCRdb's copy has only in-frame clones and leaves some out. Here the sample spans fewer than 300,000 clones, just under 90% being singletons. Followed longitudinally, the Seattle patients had been enrolled during active infection. The CDR3 runs to 13 residues. The V and J ends lost 7 bases and 4 bases, in that order; junction bases with no gene match: 4. Germline loops: CDR1 LNHDA, CDR2 SQIVND (reference sequence). The origin of this receptor is a woman in her 50s with COVID-19, enrolled during active disease. Sequencing input: peripheral blood. This rearrangement joins TRBV19 to TRBJ2-1, with 7 bases aligning to TRBD1. As DNA, the CDR3 is TGTGCCAGTATTGCGGACAGGTACAATGAGCAGTTCTTC. Encoded protein: CASIADRYNEQFF.